This is a list of T cell receptor beta chains from one sample in a study of T cell clones after liver transplantation. The assay was immunoSEQ multiplex PCR, and TCRdb's table has in-frame clones only and misses some. The sample includes more than 45,000 clones, 70% to 80% seen only once; the top ten take 2.8%. This specimen was CD4+ T cells from blood, taken at the roughly 16-month timepoint. These receptors all stem from a human patient who received a liver transplant. Among the T cells, some may be from the graft donor. The CDR3 runs from the conserved cysteine through the conserved F or W. A D gene is named only where the DNA matches it firmly. Expanded clones are given a class, and other clones once, few, many or no size at all.

TGTGCCAGCAGCTTAAGGGGGGAGGACACTGAAGCTTTCTTT	CASSLRGEDTEAFF	.	.	TRBV7-2	TRBJ1-1	14
TGCGCCACTCCCCGCAAGGGGGAGCGGTGCAATGAGCAGTTCTTC	CATPRKGERCNEQFF	.	.	TRBV10-1	TRBJ2-1	15
TGTGCCAGCAGAAAAACCAAGCGGGGTCGGGGCACTGAAGCTTTCTTT	CASRKTKRGRGTEAFF	.	.	TRBV11-3	TRBJ1-1	16
TGTGCCACCAGCAGAACCAGTACAGGGGTGGATGAGCAGTTCTTC	CATSRTSTGVDEQFF	.	TRBD1	TRBV15	TRBJ2-1	15
TGTGCCAGCTCACTAGACAGGGGCGACTTGCCCCAGCATTTT	CASSLDRGDLPQHF	.	TRBD1	TRBV18	TRBJ1-5	14
TGTGCCAGCAGCCGGGACGAGTATGAGCAGTTCTTC	CASSRDEYEQFF	once	.	TRBV5-4	TRBJ2-1	12
TGTGCCAGCAGTGTTTTGATGAGGACAGGGTCTTTTTCTGGGGCCAACGTCCTGACTTTC	CASSVLMRTGSFSGANVLTF	few	TRBD1	TRBV2	TRBJ2-6	20
TGTGCCAGCAGCGCCTCTCAGGGGGGCACCATATATTTT	CASSASQGGTIYF	.	TRBD1	TRBV9	TRBJ1-3	13
TGTGCCAGTAGTATAGTGGCAGGGGAAGAGACCCAGTACTTC	CASSIVAGEETQYF	.	.	TRBV19	TRBJ2-5	14
TGTGCCAGCAGTGCGGGACAGGGGGGTAACTATGGCTACACCTTC	CASSAGQGGNYGYTF	.	TRBD1	TRBV6-1	TRBJ1-2	15
TGTGCCAGCAAGGGGCAGGCGGGACTAGCGGGAGTGGATACGCAGTATTTT	CASKGQAGLAGVDTQYF	.	TRBD2	TRBV19	TRBJ2-3	17
TGTGCCAGCAGTGAGGGCAGGGGTGAGGACATTCAGTACTTC	CASSEGRGEDIQYF	.	.	TRBV9	TRBJ2-4	14
TGTGCTAGTGGTTTGGTACCCGGGGGAGGCTACACCTTC	CASGLVPGGGYTF	.	.	TRBV12-5	TRBJ1-2	13
TGTGCCAGCAGTCCCCTCACTAGCGGGGGGGCCACCGGGGAGCTGTTTTTT	CASSPLTSGGATGELFF	.	TRBD2	TRBV27	TRBJ2-2	17
TGTGCCAGCAGTGACCCGCAGGGGCCTGGCGAGCAGTACTTC	CASSDPQGPGEQYF	.	.	TRBV6-5	TRBJ2-7	14
TGTGCCTGGAGTGTACATCTGGGACGCATGAATTCTGGGGCCAACGTCCTGACTTTC	CAWSVHLGRMNSGANVLTF	.	.	TRBV30	TRBJ2-6	19
TGTGCCAGCAGCGTAACCGGGACAGGGAATCAGCCCCAGCATTTT	CASSVTGTGNQPQHF	.	TRBD1	TRBV7-2	TRBJ1-5	15
TGTGCCAGTGGAGACAGGTTTAGCACAGATACGCAGTATTTT	CASGDRFSTDTQYF	.	.	TRBV19	TRBJ2-3	14